This entry lists 5 T cell receptor beta chains sequenced from one sample in a study of T cell responses to AZD1222 COVID-19 vaccine (dated by TCRdb to about 2021). The label giving this sample's time point can be read as: baseline before first vaccination. The receptor library was made with the immunoSEQ multiplex PCR assay. The immuneACCESS repertoire file appears here via TCRdb, limited to in-frame rearrangements. These files lack a portion of the clones; in checked studies, under half of the deficit traces to unresolved V genes, and the cause of the others is not known. In all, the sample holds fewer than 200,000 clones, and around 90% of those were seen once. The ten biggest clones cover approximately 2% of the sample. The sample consisted of peripheral blood, taken on day 0 of AZD1222 vaccination. These TCRs come from an adult in good health.

The V gene is TRBV30, the J gene TRBJ2-1, with TRBD1 as a possible D gene (6 bases). V gave up 0 bases and J gave up 2 bases, with 11 bases separating them. This CDR3 has 15 residues. Germline-derived CDR1 and CDR2 are GTSNPN and SVGIG (reference sequence). CDR3 amino acids: CAWSVRGYPYNEQFF. The CDR3 DNA is TGTGCCTGGAGTGTAAGGGGGTATCCCTACAATGAGCAGTTCTTC.

V usage is TRBV6-5 and J usage is TRBJ1-6; D ambiguous. V was clipped by 3 bases and J by 7 bases, with 7 bases between them. Germline CDR1 reads MNHEY; CDR2 reads SVGAGI. The CDR3 sequence is 13 residues long. The CDR3 DNA follows: TGTGCCAGCAGTTATGGCCAAAATTCACCCCTCCACTTT. Protein product: CASSYGQNSPLHF.

The V call is TRBV6-5, the J call TRBJ1-1; D may be TRBD1 (5 bases). The germline V gene encodes CDR1 MNHEY and CDR2 SVGAGI. V dropped 0 bases and J dropped 4 bases, with 9 bases sitting between them. CDR3 size: 14 residues. CDR3 amino acids: CASSYSVGGTEAFF. For the CDR3, the DNA is TGTGCCAGCAGTTACTCGGTGGGGGGCACTGAAGCTTTCTTT.

The rearrangement uses TRBV6-2 or TRBV6-3 and TRBJ2-5; D may match TRBD1 or TRBD2 (5 bases each). Germline V gene data show CDR1 as MNHEY and CDR2 as SVGEGT. The ends were cut back, 2 bases at V and 2 bases at J, with 12 bases in the middle. The CDR3 has 15 amino acids. This CDR3 reads CASSYPGTVQETQYF. DNA for the CDR3: TGTGCCAGCAGTTACCCAGGGACGGTACAAGAGACCCAGTACTTC.

The chain joins TRBV19 to TRBJ1-3; D is undetermined. Germline CDR1 LNHDA, CDR2 SQIVND (reference sequence). V lost 5 bases and J lost 4, with 9 bases in between. This CDR3 has 13 amino acids. CDR3 amino acids: CASSFTGGNTIYF. The CDR3 DNA reads TGTGCCAGTAGTTTTACGGGAGGAAACACCATATATTTT.